By share, the clone carrying this T cell receptor beta chain counts as medium-sized. The target antigen is unknown. The source of the sample is a study of T cell repertoires in aging, cancer and after chemotherapy. General observations from the study: Age-matched healthy donors had significantly more diverse, less clonal blood TCR repertoires than untreated cancer patients. Healthy donors lost TCR diversity with age mainly through richness, cancer patients through richness and evenness. Median generation probability rose over the chemotherapy interval in each cancer cohort, suggesting rebound thymic output.

A mixed TRB-A/B primer pool amplified rearranged TRB by multiplex touch-down PCR. TCRdb re-called the multiplex PCR reads through MiXCR, storing one row per CDR3 protein. This sample has 9,300 or so distinct CDR3 sequences, with 23% found just once. The germline V and J ends were trimmed by 0 bases and 3 bases, with 8 bases remaining between them. Germline V gene sequence: CDR1 SQVTM, CDR2 ANQGSEA. The CDR3 is made up of 13 amino acids. Peripheral blood genomic DNA, not sorted cells or RNA, was the template. Sequencing input: blood. This rearrangement joins TRBV29-1 to TRBJ1-1; a weak D match, TRBD1 (5 bases). The clonotype originates from a human donor with a blood cancer. The donor label of this sample is uncertain. The CDR3 nucleotides read TGCAGCGTTGAAGAAGGGACCCACACTGAAGCTTTCTTT. This codes for CSVEEGTHTEAFF. Combining the CDR3 with reference TRBV29-1 and TRBJ1-1 gives the whole variable domain SAVISQKPSRDICQRGTSLTIQCQVDSQVTMMFWYRQQPGQSLTLIATANQGSEATYESGFVIDKFPISRPNLTFSTLTVSNMSPEDSSIYLCSVEEGTHTEAFFGQGTRLTVV.